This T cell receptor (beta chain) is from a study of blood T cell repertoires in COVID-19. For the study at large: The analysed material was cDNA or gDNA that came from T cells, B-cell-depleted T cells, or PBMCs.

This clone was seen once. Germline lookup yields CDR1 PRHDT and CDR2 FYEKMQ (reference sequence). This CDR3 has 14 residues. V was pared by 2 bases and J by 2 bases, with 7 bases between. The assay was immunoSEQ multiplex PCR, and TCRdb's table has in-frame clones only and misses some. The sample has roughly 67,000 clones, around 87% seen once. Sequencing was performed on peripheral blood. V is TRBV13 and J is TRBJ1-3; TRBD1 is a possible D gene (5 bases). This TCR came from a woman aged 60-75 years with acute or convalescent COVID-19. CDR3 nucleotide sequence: TGTGCCAGCAGCTTAACGGGGGCTGGAAACACCATATATTTT. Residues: CASSLTGAGNTIYF.